This TCR beta chain was documented in a study of post-analysis software for immune sequencing data. Carried by the TCR beta cDNA libraries were unique molecular identifiers. MiXCR, applied by TCRdb to the PCR reads, yields one record per CDR3 protein. The data hold more than 500,000 distinct CDR3 sequences, with roughly 34% observed a single time. Turning to this clonotype: Its antigen is still unknown.

The CDR3 loop spans 14 amino acids. The V gene's germline CDR1 is DFQATT and CDR2 SNEGSKA (reference sequence). The V gene end was trimmed by 6 bases and the J gene end by 5 bases; junction bases not matched to a gene: 11. Study-wide results and caveats: A few TRBV segments (TRBV5-6, TRBV5-1 and TRBV20-1 among them) occurred more frequently in patients than in controls.

Sample: blood. This TCR was recovered from a girl aged 2 to 17 with multiple sclerosis. The V call is TRBV20-1, the J call TRBJ2-3; 7 positions match TRBD1. The CDR3, as DNA: TGCAGTGCCGCTTCGACAGGGAGCGTAGATACGCAGTATTTT. As protein: CSAASTGSVDTQYF.